This T cell receptor (beta chain) originates from a study of blood T cell repertoires in COVID-19. Study summary: Samples taken during acute and convalescent COVID-19 were collected in the United States, Italy and Spain. PBMCs, B-cell-depleted T cells, or T cells provided the cDNA or gDNA that made up the material.

Grouping used clinical history reported by participants in a survey and questionnaire. Germline lookup yields CDR1 MGHRA and CDR2 YSYEKL. The CDR3 contains 15 residues. With 1 base removed from V and 0 bases from J, the gap between germline ends came to 7 bases. This clone was detected a few times. Method: immunoSEQ multiplex PCR; TCRdb's copy keeps in-frame clones and lacks some. The sample gives approximately 240,000 clones, approximately 80% of which show up once; 1.3% is in the top ten. The sequenced material came from PBMCs or T cells enriched from blood (not recorded which). The clonotype was recovered from a woman in her thirties or forties with acute COVID-19. The rearrangement joins TRBV4-1 to TRBJ1-3; no clear D gene. CDR3 sequence (DNA): TGCGCCAGCAGCCAAGTTTTCAGCTCTGGAAACACCATATATTTT. Its translation: CASSQVFSSGNTIYF.